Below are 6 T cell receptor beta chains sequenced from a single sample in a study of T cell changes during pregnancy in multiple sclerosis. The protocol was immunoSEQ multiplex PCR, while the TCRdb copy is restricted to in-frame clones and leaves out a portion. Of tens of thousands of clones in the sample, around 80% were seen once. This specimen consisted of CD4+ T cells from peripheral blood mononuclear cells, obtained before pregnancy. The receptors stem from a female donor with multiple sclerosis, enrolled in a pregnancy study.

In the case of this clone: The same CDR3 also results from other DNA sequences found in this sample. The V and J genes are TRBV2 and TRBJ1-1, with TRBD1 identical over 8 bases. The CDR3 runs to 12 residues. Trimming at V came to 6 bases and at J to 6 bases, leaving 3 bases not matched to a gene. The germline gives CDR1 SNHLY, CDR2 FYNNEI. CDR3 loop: CASSGQGAEAFF. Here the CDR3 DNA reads TGTGCCAGCAGCGGACAGGGCGCTGAAGCTTTCTTT.

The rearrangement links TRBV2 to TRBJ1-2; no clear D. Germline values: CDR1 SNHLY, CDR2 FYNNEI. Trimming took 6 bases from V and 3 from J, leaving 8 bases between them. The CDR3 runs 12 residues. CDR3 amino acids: CASSDNDYGYTF. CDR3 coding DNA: TGTGCCAGCAGCGACAATGACTATGGCTACACCTTC.

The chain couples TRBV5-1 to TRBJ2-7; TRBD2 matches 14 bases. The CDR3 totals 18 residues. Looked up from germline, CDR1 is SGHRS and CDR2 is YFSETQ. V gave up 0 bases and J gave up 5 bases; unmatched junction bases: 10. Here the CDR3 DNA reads TGCGCCAGCAGCTTGGGACTAGCGGGAGGGACCCTCTCGAACGAGCAGTACTTC. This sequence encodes CASSLGLAGGTLSNEQYF.

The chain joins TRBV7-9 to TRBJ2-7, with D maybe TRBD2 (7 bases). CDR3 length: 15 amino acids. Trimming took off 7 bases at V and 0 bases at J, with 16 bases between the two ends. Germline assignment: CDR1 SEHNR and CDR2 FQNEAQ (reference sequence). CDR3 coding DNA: TGTGCCAGCAATAGGAGGGGGGGGCCCTCCTACGAGCAGTACTTC. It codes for CASNRRGGPSYEQYF. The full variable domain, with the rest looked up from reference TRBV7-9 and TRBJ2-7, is DTGVSQNPRHKITKRGQNVTFRCDPISEHNRLYWYRQTLGQGPEFLTYFQNEAQLEKSRLLSDRFSAERPKGSFSTLEIQRTEQGDSAMYLCASNRRGGPSYEQYFGPGTRLTVT.

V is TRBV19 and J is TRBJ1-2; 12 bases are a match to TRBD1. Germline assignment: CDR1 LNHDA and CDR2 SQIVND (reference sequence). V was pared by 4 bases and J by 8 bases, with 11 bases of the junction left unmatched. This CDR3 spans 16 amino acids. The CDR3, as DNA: TGTGCCAGTAGTACCCGGGGACAGGGGGCGCGGGGCGGCTACACCTTC. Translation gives CASSTRGQGARGGYTF.

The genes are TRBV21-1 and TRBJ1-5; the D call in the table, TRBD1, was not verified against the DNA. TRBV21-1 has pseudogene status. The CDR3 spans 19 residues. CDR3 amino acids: CASSKFGEKAGYANQPQHF. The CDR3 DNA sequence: TGTGCCAGCAGCAAATTTGGAGAAAAAGCAGGGTACGCCAATCAGCCCCAGCATTTT.